These 11 T cell receptor beta chains were sequenced from one sample in a study of OX40 agonist ivuxolimab in advanced cancers. Library construction relied on the immunoSEQ multiplex PCR assay. The immuneACCESS repertoire file appears here via TCRdb, limited to in-frame rearrangements. These files lack a portion of the clones; in checked studies, under half of the deficit traces to unresolved V genes, and the cause of the others is not known. For this sample the table gives roughly 64,000 clones, of which about 83% were detected only once. The biggest ten clones account for 9.8% of the sample. The sequencing here drew on CD4+ or CD8+ T cells sorted from blood, taken in a trial of the OX40 agonist ivuxolimab. These receptors all come from an adult with an advanced solid tumor such as melanoma, head and neck, liver or kidney cancer.

This clone appeared a few times. This chain uses TRBV19 with TRBJ1-1; no reliable D call. Trimming shortened V by 4 bases and J by 14 bases, and 17 bases separated the two germline ends. Looked up from germline, CDR1 is LNHDA and CDR2 is SQIVND (reference sequence). The CDR3 length is 12 residues. CDR3 DNA: TGTGCCAGTAGTACCAACAGTCCCTGGGTCTTCTTT. Protein product: CASSTNSPWVFF. Full variable domain (missing parts from reference TRBV19 and TRBJ1-1): DGGITQSPKYLFRKEGQNVTLSCEQNLNHDAMYWYRQDPGQGLRLIYYSQIVNDFQKGDIAEGYSVSREKKESFPLTVTSAQKNPTAFYLCASSTNSPWVFFGQGTRLTVV.

This clone was recorded once. Within the sample, other DNA sequences also encode this same CDR3. This rearrangement joins TRBV5-1 to TRBJ2-7, with 9 bases fitting TRBD1. There are 13 residues in the CDR3. CDR1 is SGHRS, CDR2 YFSETQ, per germline. V trimming: 4 bases; J trimming: 3 bases; junction bases outside the gene matches: 2. CDR3 in DNA: TGCGCCAGCAGCACGGGACAGGGCTACGAGCAGTACTTC. Protein: CASSTGQGYEQYF.

V gene TRBV27 combines with J gene TRBJ2-7; D gene unclear. The CDR3 runs 16 residues. V was clipped by 2 bases and J by 2 bases, with 16 bases between them. Per the germline V gene, CDR1 is MNHEY and CDR2 is SMNVEV (reference sequence). The CDR3, as DNA: TGTGCCAGCAGTTTAGGTCAGCCAGTGGTGGCCTACGAGCAGTACTTC. Translated, it gives CASSLGQPVVAYEQYF.

The V call is TRBV7-2, the J call TRBJ1-2, with D unclear. The V gene's germline CDR1 is SGHTA and CDR2 FQGNSA. V was pared by 1 base and J by 4 bases, with 10 bases between. The CDR3 extends over 14 amino acids. DNA for the CDR3: TGTGCCAGCAGCTTAGTTGGAACCCCCTATGGCTACACCTTC. Translating it yields CASSLVGTPYGYTF.

V gene TRBV11-3 combines with J gene TRBJ2-7; no clear D. CDR3 size: 13 residues. The V and J ends lost 3 bases and 3 bases respectively, with 9 bases between them. CDR1 and CDR2 (germline): SGHNT, YENEEA. CDR3 bases: TGTGCCAGCAGCTTTTCTGTCGGCTACGAGCAGTACTTC. Protein product: CASSFSVGYEQYF. Using reference TRBV11-3 and TRBJ2-7 for the parts outside the CDR3, the full variable domain is EAGVVQSPRYKIIEKKQPVAFWCNPISGHNTLYWYLQNLGQGPELLIRYENEEAVDDSQLPKDRFSAERLKGVDSTLKIQPAELGDSAVYLCASSFSVGYEQYFGPGTRLTVT.

This sequence joins TRBV27 and TRBJ1-4; 9 bases are a match to TRBD1. Per germline, CDR1 MNHEY and CDR2 SMNVEV (reference sequence). The CDR3 is 16 amino acids. Unmatched junction bases numbered 9, after V lost 5 bases and J lost 5 bases. CDR3 nucleotides: TGTGCCAGCAGTCGAGGGACAGGGTCTACGAATGAAAAACTGTTTTTT. It codes for CASSRGTGSTNEKLFF.

The chain recombines TRBV27 with TRBJ2-1; 13 nucleotides line up with TRBD2. V lost 5 bases to trimming and J lost 7 bases; unmatched junction nucleotides: 5. This CDR3 is built from 15 residues. Looked up from germline, CDR1 is MNHEY and CDR2 is SMNVEV (reference sequence). CDR3 nucleotide sequence: TGTGCCAGCAGTAGACTAGCGGGGGGATCTAATGAGCAGTTCTTC. As protein: CASSRLAGGSNEQFF.

The V call is TRBV9, the J call TRBJ2-3, with a weak D call TRBD2 (5 bases). CDR1 SGDLS and CDR2 YYNGEE come from the germline V gene. The CDR3 has 14 residues. The V end was cut by 0 bases, the J end by 0 bases, with 5 bases between. Written as DNA, the CDR3 is TGTGCCAGCAGCGTAGGCGGGAGCACAGATACGCAGTATTTT. Its protein is CASSVGGSTDTQYF.

The chain links TRBV5-1 to TRBJ2-3; no reliable D call. V shed 4 bases and J shed 2 bases, with 20 bases lying between them. The CDR3 has 17 residues. Germline values: CDR1 SGHRS, CDR2 YFSETQ. The CDR3 spells CASSRVGITAFTDTQYF. Here the CDR3 DNA reads TGCGCCAGCAGCCGTGTAGGAATTACAGCGTTCACAGATACGCAGTATTTT.

This clone occurred once. The chain recombines TRBV7-3 with TRBJ2-5; 8 bases fit TRBD1. There are 17 residues in the CDR3. Looked up from germline, CDR1 is SGHTA and CDR2 is FQGTGA. After removal of 0 bases from V and 5 bases from J, the junction contained 11 bases not matched to a gene. The CDR3 protein is CASSLTGWQGAGETQYF. The DNA for the CDR3 is TGTGCCAGCAGCTTAACTGGTTGGCAGGGGGCCGGGGAGACCCAGTACTTC.

This clone has just one count. The chain links TRBV9 to TRBJ1-2, with D perhaps TRBD1 (5 bases). Trimming removed 0 bases at V and 5 bases at J, with 11 bases between. Germline V gene lookup returns CDR1 SGDLS and CDR2 YYNGEE. The CDR3 is 14 amino acids. In DNA form, the CDR3 reads TGTGCCAGCAGCGTAGCCGGGGAGGGGTATGGCTACACCTTC. Protein product: CASSVAGEGYGYTF.